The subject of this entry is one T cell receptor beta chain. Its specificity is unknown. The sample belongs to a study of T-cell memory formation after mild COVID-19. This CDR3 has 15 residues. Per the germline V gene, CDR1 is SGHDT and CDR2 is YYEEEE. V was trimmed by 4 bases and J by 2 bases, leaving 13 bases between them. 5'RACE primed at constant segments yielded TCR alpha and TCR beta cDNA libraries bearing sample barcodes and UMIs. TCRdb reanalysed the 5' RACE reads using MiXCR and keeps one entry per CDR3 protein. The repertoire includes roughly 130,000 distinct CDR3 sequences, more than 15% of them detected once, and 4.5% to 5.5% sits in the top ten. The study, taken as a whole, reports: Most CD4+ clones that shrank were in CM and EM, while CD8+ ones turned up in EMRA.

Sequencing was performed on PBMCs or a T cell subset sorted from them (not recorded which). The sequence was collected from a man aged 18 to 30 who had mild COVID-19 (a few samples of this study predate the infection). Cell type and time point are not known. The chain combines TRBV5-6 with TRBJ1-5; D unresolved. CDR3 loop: CASSQRLLGNQPQHF. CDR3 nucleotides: TGTGCCAGCAGCCAGCGACTGTTAGGCAATCAGCCCCAGCATTTT.